These 7 T cell receptor beta chains were all obtained from the same sample, sequenced in a study of CD8+CD57+ T cells in acquired aplastic anemia. Patients who underwent sequencing had shown CD8+CD57+ cell expansion by flow cytometry. Profiling that covered TCR beta VDJ and CDR3 relied on genomic DNA as its template. A single record per CDR3 protein comes from TCRdb applying MiXCR to the reads. Among about 150,000 distinct CDR3 sequences listed, roughly 54% were seen once. Material: sorted CD4+, CD8+, or CD8+CD57+ T cells (not recorded which) from PBMCs. Receptor source: a human donor with aplastic anemia.

This clonotype was observed a handful of times. The chain couples TRBV6-5 to TRBJ2-1; 11 bases fit TRBD2. The length of the CDR3 is 17 residues. Looked up from germline, CDR1 is MNHEY and CDR2 is SVGAGI. V lost 0 bases, J lost 8 bases, and 9 bases stayed unmatched. The CDR3 loop is CASSYSSGLAGGHEQFF. In DNA form, the CDR3 reads TGTGCCAGCAGTTACTCTAGTGGGCTAGCGGGGGGTCATGAGCAGTTCTTC.

CDR3 residues: CASSEKNTGELFF. The CDR3 region has the DNA TGTGCCAGCAGTGAAAAGAACACCGGGGAGCTGTTTTTT. The chain joins TRBV25-1 to TRBJ2-2; no clear D gene. The CDR3 sequence is 13 residues long. Trimming took off 2 bases at V and 1 base at J, with 2 bases between the two ends. The germline gives CDR1 MGHDK, CDR2 SYGVNS.

V usage is TRBV7-3 and J usage is TRBJ2-7, with D possibly TRBD2 on 5 matching bases. Trimming removed 8 bases at V and 7 bases at J, with 18 bases between. The germline gives CDR1 SGHTA, CDR2 FQGTGA. CDR3 length equals 13 residues. The chain's CDR3 is CASGQYRGLEQYF. In nucleotides, the CDR3 is TGTGCCAGCGGCCAATACCGAGGGTTAGAGCAGTACTTC.

This clonotype was observed a few times. Lacking the conserved final phenylalanine or tryptophan, this CDR3 likely reflects a read error. This rearrangement joins TRBV6-1 to TRBJ1-2; D gene unclear. Deletions cut 10 bases from V and 8 bases from J, with 20 bases between. The germline CDR1 and CDR2 sequences are MNHNS and SASEGT. The CDR3 loop spans 13 amino acids. The CDR3 DNA is TGTGCCATCCTGGATCCTGTGTCCGCGGGCTACACCCTC. Its protein product is CAILDPVSAGYTL.

The chain links TRBV7-6 to TRBJ1-1, with a possible D match to TRBD1 (6 bases). From germline, CDR1 is SGHVS and CDR2 FNYEAQ. This CDR3 is built from 13 residues. Trimming cost V 6 bases and J 6 bases, with 14 bases left between them. The CDR3 loop is CASSHAGHPEAFF. CDR3 sequence (DNA): TGTGCCAGCAGTCACGCGGGACATCCTGAAGCTTTCTTT.

The CDR3: CASSLGLETQYF. CDR3 coding DNA: TGTGCCAGCAGTTTGGGGTTAGAGACCCAGTACTTC. This chain links TRBV25-1 with TRBJ2-5, with D unclear. The CDR3 covers 12 residues. The V gene's germline CDR1 is MGHDK and CDR2 SYGVNS. Trimming stripped 5 bases from V and 4 bases from J, with 8 bases between.

CDR3 coding DNA: TGCGCCAGCAGCCAAACTAGCGGGAGCTACGAGCAGTACTTC. This translates into CASSQTSGSYEQYF. The chain combines TRBV4-1 with TRBJ2-7, with 11 bases that match TRBD2. Germline values: CDR1 MGHRA, CDR2 YSYEKL. The CDR3 is 14 amino acids. With V trimmed by 2 bases and J by 3 bases, 0 bases remained unmatched.